This T cell receptor beta chain was documented in a study of preoperative IRX-2 immunotherapy in early breast cancer. Produced via immunoSEQ multiplex PCR; TCRdb's table is partial and in-frame only. The data show approximately 98,000 clones, roughly 90% seen once. Documented treatment: preoperative locoregional IRX-2 cytokine immunotherapy. Patients received preoperative, locoregional IRX-2 cytokine immunotherapy in a phase Ib study. Germline V gene data show CDR1 as MDHEN and CDR2 as SYDVKM. The V gene lost 8 bases and the J gene lost 4 bases, with 14 bases spanning the gap. The CDR3 covers 13 residues.

This specimen consisted of tumor tissue, obtained after IRX-2 immunotherapy. The chain carries TRBV28 and TRBJ1-2; D not certain. The source of this sequence is a human donor with breast cancer. The CDR3: CASGSGNPYGYTF. CDR3 DNA sequence: TGTGCCAGCGGTTCCGGGAACCCCTATGGCTACACCTTC.